The next 8 T cell receptor beta chains were all read from a single sample in a study of T cells after yellow fever vaccination (dated by TCRdb to about 2019). The treatment or condition label on this specimen signifies: live attenuated yellow fever vaccine strain. Receptor libraries were prepared by 5' RACE. The instrument given in TCRdb is Illumina NovaSeq 6000. Using fastp at Q25 and MiXCR, TCRdb reprocessed the public reads and kept productive beta chains. Duplicate CDR3 protein sequences are folded into a single record with the most common DNA and genes. The sample yields hundreds of thousands of distinct CDR3 sequences; roughly 3.5% were counted once. The biggest ten clones account for 20% to 25% of the sample. Specimen: PBMCs, collected on the day of the yellow fever booster vaccination. Receptor source: a man aged 18 to 30 who received the YFV17D yellow fever vaccine.

The rearrangement uses TRBV10-3 and TRBJ2-1; D is uncertain. The CDR3 extends over 14 amino acids. The germline CDR1 and CDR2 sequences are ENHRY and SYGVKD. V lost 8 bases to trimming and J lost 4 bases, with 15 bases between them. As DNA, the CDR3 is TGTGCCATCGGTTCCCCGGAGATTTACAATGAGCAGTTCTTC. Its protein is CAIGSPEIYNEQFF.

This clonotype was seen repeatedly, ten times or more. The chain is built from TRBV6-2 or TRBV6-3 and TRBJ1-5; D is undetermined. CDR1 MNHEY and CDR2 SVGEGT come from the germline V gene. The length of the CDR3 is 16 residues. Trimming cost V 2 bases and J 1 base, with 12 bases left between them. The CDR3 DNA reads TGTGCCAGCAGTTACCCGACCTTATGGAGCAATCAGCCCCAGCATTTT. Its translation: CASSYPTLWSNQPQHF.

The sample holds a few counts of this clonotype. The rearrangement uses TRBV5-6 and TRBJ1-2; D remains ambiguous. The CDR3 is 13 residues long. V dropped 0 bases and J dropped 8 bases, with 11 bases sitting between them. Germline loops: CDR1 SGHDT, CDR2 YYEEEE. The CDR3 bases are TGTGCCAGCAGCTTGGTGAGGGCCAAAGGCTACACCTTC. This translates into CASSLVRAKGYTF.

V gene TRBV30 combines with J gene TRBJ1-5, with D possibly being TRBD1 (6 bases). Germline-derived CDR1 and CDR2 are GTSNPN and SVGIG (reference sequence). Deletions cut 2 bases from V and 3 bases from J, with 14 bases between. The CDR3 runs to 15 residues. The CDR3 loop is CAWSTRGPLNQPQHF. The CDR3 nucleotides are TGTGCCTGGAGTACCCGGGGGCCTCTCAATCAGCCCCAGCATTTT. Filled out from reference TRBV30 and TRBJ1-5, the complete variable domain reads SQTIHQWPATLVQPVGSPLSLECTVEGTSNPNLYWYRQAAGRGLQLLFYSVGIGQISSEVPQNLSASRPQDRQFILSSKKLLLSDSGFYLCAWSTRGPLNQPQHFGDGTRLSIL.

This clonotype occurred many times. V usage is TRBV15 and J usage is TRBJ2-4, with unresolved D. V dropped 1 base and J dropped 5 bases, with 9 bases sitting between them. The CDR3 spans 14 residues. The germline CDR1 and CDR2 sequences are LNHNV and YYDKDF (reference sequence). The CDR3 DNA reads as TGTGCCACCAGCAGAGGGGTGGACCAAAACATTCAGTACTTC. Translating it yields CATSRGVDQNIQYF.

The chain has TRBV4-1 and TRBJ2-1, with D perhaps assigned TRBD1 or TRBD2 (5 bases each). V was cut by 3 bases and J by 7 bases, with 13 bases left in between. The length of the CDR3 is 14 residues. Germline CDR1 is MGHRA and CDR2 is YSYEKL. CDR3 nucleotide sequence: TGCGCCAGCAGCCAGAGGGAGAGGGGAAATGAGCAGTTCTTC. It yields the protein CASSQRERGNEQFF.

This clonotype was recorded at least ten times. The rearrangement links TRBV12-3 or TRBV12-4 to TRBJ1-2, with D maybe TRBD1 (6 bases). This CDR3 is built from 12 residues. V shed 4 bases and J shed 8 bases, with 11 bases lying between them. For the CDR3, the DNA is TGTGCCAGCAGTTCCGGGACACCGGGCTACACCTTC. Residues: CASSSGTPGYTF.

This clonotype was counted at least ten times. The rearrangement joins TRBV5-1 to TRBJ2-4, with 9 bases aligning to TRBD2. The CDR3 extends over 18 amino acids. Germline V gene data show CDR1 as SGHRS and CDR2 as YFSETQ. Germline trimming cut 4 bases from V and 0 bases from J; bases unmatched to any gene: 11. CDR3 loop: CASSIGRLAGQAKNIQYF. CDR3 nucleotide sequence: TGCGCCAGCAGCATAGGGCGGCTAGCGGGGCAAGCCAAAAACATTCAGTACTTC. Based on the CDR3 plus reference TRBV5-1 and TRBJ2-4, the full variable domain is KAGVTQTPRYLIKTRGQQVTLSCSPISGHRSVSWYQQTPGQGLQFLFEYFSETQRNKGNFPGRFSGRQFSNSRSEMNVSTLELGDSALYLCASSIGRLAGQAKNIQYFGAGTRLSVL.